The rows below give T cell receptor beta chains drawn from one sample of a study of identical twins. TCRdb recomputed calls from the 5' RACE reads with MiXCR, one row per CDR3 protein. The table has about 530,000 distinct CDR3 sequences, 20% to 25% seen once. The same data also went into a second study, on yellow fever vaccine responses in identical twins.

The material sequenced was CD4+ T cells sorted from blood. These receptors were taken from a woman aged 18-29 years in good health. Both conserved end residues are part of each CDR3. The D gene is left open where the match is weak. A row's size may be missing; if present it is once, few, many or a size class.

V gene	clone size	D gene	J gene	CDR3 protein	CDR3 DNA
TRBV27	.	.	TRBJ2-5	CASSLVRDGVETQYF	TGTGCCAGCAGTTTGGTCCGGGATGGGGTGGAGACCCAGTACTTC
TRBV10-2	few	TRBD2	TRBJ2-1	CASKVAGSYGEQFF	TGCGCCAGCAAGGTAGCGGGGTCTTACGGTGAGCAGTTCTTC
TRBV7-7	many	.	TRBJ2-5	CASSLTLGPQGETQYF	TGTGCCAGCAGCTTAACGCTCGGGCCCCAAGGGGAGACCCAGTACTTC
TRBV7-9	.	.	TRBJ2-6	CASSDSFSGANVLTF	TGTGCCAGCAGCGATAGTTTCTCTGGGGCCAACGTCCTGACTTTC
TRBV12-3/TRBV12-4	.	TRBD2	TRBJ2-3	CASILAGADTQYF	TGTGCCAGCATACTAGCGGGAGCAGATACGCAGTATTTT
TRBV19	few	.	TRBJ2-3	CASRRTAQLGSPDTQYF	TGTGCCAGTAGACGGACAGCTCAATTGGGCAGTCCGGATACGCAGTATTTT
TRBV5-5	.	.	TRBJ2-3	CASSSSQLTDTQYF	TGTGCCAGCAGCTCATCCCAACTCACAGATACGCAGTATTTT
TRBV24-1	.	.	TRBJ2-2	CATSDPAVADTGELFF	TGTGCCACCAGTGATCCTGCAGTGGCAGACACCGGGGAGCTGTTTTTT
TRBV20-1	.	TRBD2	TRBJ2-1	CSASDPRREDFSEQFF	TGCAGTGCTAGCGACCCGAGGCGGGAGGATTTCAGTGAGCAGTTCTTC
TRBV27	.	TRBD2	TRBJ2-3	CASGKLLGGADTQYF	TGTGCCAGCGGAAAACTTTTGGGGGGGGCAGATACGCAGTATTTT
TRBV12-3/TRBV12-4	.	TRBD2	TRBJ2-1	CASSSGLASVEQFF	TGTGCCAGCAGTTCGGGACTAGCATCCGTTGAGCAGTTCTTC
TRBV11-1	.	TRBD2	TRBJ2-2	CASSPSTGLAGPNTGELFF	TGTGCCAGCAGCCCTAGCACGGGACTAGCGGGCCCGAACACCGGGGAGCTGTTTTTT
TRBV3-1	.	.	TRBJ1-5	CASGEGGNQPQHF	TGTGCCAGCGGGGAAGGGGGCAATCAGCCCCAGCATTTT
TRBV12-3/TRBV12-4	few	TRBD2	TRBJ2-3	CASSLSGLVTDTQYF	TGTGCCAGCAGTTTATCGGGACTAGTGACAGATACGCAGTATTTT
TRBV9	.	TRBD2	TRBJ2-1	CASSLPLPGLAGGASYNEQFF	TGTGCCAGCAGCCTCCCTCTACCGGGACTAGCGGGAGGAGCGTCCTACAATGAGCAGTTCTTC
TRBV10-3	few	.	TRBJ1-1	CAISDRGQEAEAFF	TGTGCCATCAGTGACAGGGGCCAGGAGGCTGAAGCTTTCTTT
TRBV7-8	few	.	TRBJ2-3	CASSLAGMGALSTDTQYF	TGTGCCAGCAGCTTAGCGGGAATGGGAGCCCTTAGCACAGATACGCAGTATTTT
TRBV20-1	few	.	TRBJ2-2	CSAKRANTGELFF	TGCAGTGCTAAGCGGGCGAACACCGGGGAGCTGTTTTTT
TRBV6-1	.	TRBD1	TRBJ2-1	CASSGPIRDRNYNEQFF	TGTGCCAGCAGTGGACCAATTCGGGACAGGAATTACAATGAGCAGTTCTTC
TRBV5-6	few	.	TRBJ2-5	CASSLSPETQYF	TGTGCCAGCAGCTTGTCACCGGAGACCCAGTACTTC
TRBV7-8	few	.	TRBJ1-1	CASSWETVNTEAFF	TGTGCCAGCAGCTGGGAGACGGTGAACACTGAAGCTTTCTTT
TRBV6-1	.	.	TRBJ2-1	CASQGYVNEQFF	TGTGCCAGCCAGGGGTATGTCAATGAGCAGTTCTTC
TRBV20-1	.	.	TRBJ1-1	CSARDGSANTEAFF	TGCAGTGCTAGAGATGGGTCCGCAAACACTGAAGCTTTCTTT
TRBV10-2	few	.	TRBJ1-3	CASSDPSKNTIYF	TGCGCCAGCAGTGACCCTAGCAAGAACACCATATATTTT
TRBV6-1	few	.	TRBJ2-2	CASSSQDYTGELFF	TGTGCCAGCAGTAGTCAGGATTACACCGGGGAGCTGTTTTTT
TRBV5-1	many	.	TRBJ1-1	CASSLGGTNTEAFF	TGCGCCAGCAGCTTGGGCGGAACGAACACTGAAGCTTTCTTT
TRBV27	.	TRBD2	TRBJ2-5	CASRGVAGVTETQYF	TGTGCCAGTCGGGGGGTAGCGGGAGTAACAGAGACCCAGTACTTC
TRBV12-3/TRBV12-4	many	.	TRBJ2-1	CASTPSLGGGRNEQFF	TGTGCCAGCACCCCCTCACTTGGGGGGGGGCGAAATGAGCAGTTCTTC
TRBV12-3/TRBV12-4	.	TRBD1	TRBJ2-7	CASNQGAGEQYF	TGTGCCAGCAATCAGGGGGCGGGGGAGCAGTACTTC
TRBV12-3/TRBV12-4	.	.	TRBJ1-4	CASSLEEEKLFF	TGTGCCAGCAGTTTAGAGGAGGAAAAACTGTTTTTT
TRBV28	.	.	TRBJ2-7	CASSLPWGGSYEQYF	TGTGCCAGCAGTCTCCCCTGGGGAGGCTCCTACGAGCAGTACTTC
TRBV28	.	.	TRBJ1-4	CASSPHLTEEKLFF	TGTGCCAGCAGTCCCCATTTAACGGAGGAAAAACTGTTTTTT
TRBV9	.	.	TRBJ2-3	CASSQAQGGEDTQYF	TGTGCCAGCAGCCAGGCACAGGGTGGAGAAGATACGCAGTATTTT
TRBV11-2	.	TRBD2	TRBJ2-1	CASSLSPSGVYNEQFF	TGTGCCAGCAGCTTAAGTCCTAGCGGGGTCTACAATGAGCAGTTCTTC
TRBV28	.	.	TRBJ1-1	CASILPPNTEAFF	TGTGCCAGCATACTTCCCCCGAACACTGAAGCTTTCTTT
TRBV20-1	.	TRBD2	TRBJ2-2	CSATPGLAGRELFF	TGCAGTGCAACCCCGGGACTAGCCGGCAGGGAGCTGTTTTTT
TRBV7-2	.	.	TRBJ1-3	CASSLDTGPRGNTIYF	TGTGCCAGCAGCTTAGATACAGGGCCTCGGGGAAACACCATATATTTT
TRBV10-3	few	.	TRBJ2-1	CAIKPSSGELNEQFF	TGTGCCATCAAACCCTCCAGCGGTGAGCTCAATGAGCAGTTCTTC
TRBV20-1	.	TRBD2	TRBJ2-2	CSAMDWGGTGELFF	TGCAGTGCCATGGACTGGGGAGGGACCGGGGAGCTGTTTTTT
TRBV7-9	.	TRBD1	TRBJ2-4	CASSTGQIGAKNIQYF	TGTGCCAGCAGCACGGGACAGATTGGGGCCAAAAACATTCAGTACTTC
TRBV12-3/TRBV12-4	.	.	TRBJ1-6	CASSSLGGGLGSPLHF	TGTGCCAGCAGTTCCCTGGGGGGGGGCCTTGGCTCACCCCTCCACTTT
TRBV4-1	few	.	TRBJ2-5	CASSQVGSGGQETQYF	TGCGCCAGCAGCCAAGTCGGGTCAGGGGGGCAAGAGACCCAGTACTTC
TRBV2	.	TRBD1	TRBJ2-7	CASSVDRGRSYEQYF	TGTGCCAGCAGTGTGGACAGGGGCAGGTCCTACGAGCAGTACTTC
TRBV5-6	.	TRBD1	TRBJ2-3	CASSTRDRVTDTQYF	TGTGCCAGCAGCACCCGGGACAGGGTCACAGATACGCAGTATTTT
TRBV7-2	few	.	TRBJ1-2	CASSLGSTVGNYGYTF	TGTGCCAGCAGCTTAGGGTCGACAGTAGGGAACTATGGCTACACCTTC
TRBV27	.	.	TRBJ1-1	CASRRGGPGTEAFF	TGTGCCAGCAGGCGAGGGGGACCTGGGACTGAAGCTTTCTTT
TRBV3-1	.	TRBD1	TRBJ1-6	CASSQTGWALHF	TGTGCCAGCAGCCAGACAGGGTGGGCCCTCCACTTT